These 20 T cell receptor beta chains share one sample of origin, sequenced in a study of T-cell reconstitution after alpha-beta-depleted transplantation in children. Unique molecular identifiers tagged the TCRbeta library. TCRdb re-called the PCR reads through MiXCR, storing one row per CDR3 protein. The profile shows 200,000 or so distinct CDR3 sequences, 5% to 6.5% of them singletons. The material was PBMCs, obtained before TCRalphabeta/CD19-depleted stem cell transplant. The receptors here all came from a girl under three years old with combined immunodeficiency, due to receive a stem cell transplant.

This clonotype was recorded many times. The chain combines TRBV29-1 with TRBJ1-1; D is unclear. Between the trimmed V and J ends, which lost 6 bases and 7 bases, there was a span of 9 bases. The CDR3 extends over 10 amino acids. Germline V gene data show CDR1 as SQVTM and CDR2 as ANQGSEA. The CDR3 DNA is TGCAGCGTGGGCGGAAATGAAGCTTTCTTT. Amino acids: CSVGGNEAFF.

Notes on this clonotype: This clone may be a read error of a much larger clone one base away. The CDR3 ends on some other residue instead of the conserved phenylalanine or tryptophan, so this is likely a read error. This chain uses TRBV3-1 with TRBJ2-7; 8 bases line up with TRBD2. J gave up 2 bases and V 1 base, and 7 bases lay outside the gene matches. The CDR3 has 16 residues. CDR1 and CDR2 from the germline V gene are LGHDT and YNNKEL (reference sequence). The CDR3 here is CASSQAVGLAPYEQYC. In nucleotides, the CDR3 is TGTGCCAGCAGCCAAGCAGTAGGACTAGCTCCCTACGAGCAGTACTGC.

The rearrangement uses TRBV18 and TRBJ1-6, with 8 bases lining up with TRBD1. V shed 5 bases, J shed 5 bases, and the junction held 5 bases outside the gene matches. From germline, CDR1 is KGHSH and CDR2 LQKENI. The CDR3 length is 15 residues. The CDR3 region has the DNA TGTGCCAGCTCATCGACAGGGGACGATAATTCACCCCTCCACTTT. Translated, it gives CASSSTGDDNSPLHF.

The table lists this clonotype with many counts. The V and J genes are TRBV12-3 or TRBV12-4 and TRBJ2-1; D is perhaps TRBD2 (5 bases). V was shortened by 4 bases and J by 8 bases, with 9 bases between the two germline ends. CDR3 length equals 12 residues. The CDR3 DNA is TGTGCCAGCAGTTCGGGGAGAGATGAGCAGTTCTTC. This sequence encodes CASSSGRDEQFF.

This clonotype occurred many times. The V call is TRBV4-1, the J call TRBJ2-7; 11 positions match TRBD2. Per the germline V gene, CDR1 is MGHRA and CDR2 is YSYEKL. This CDR3 has 16 amino acids. Unmatched junction bases numbered 6, after V lost 5 bases and J lost 0 bases. CDR3 region: CASSLLAGDFSYEQYF. CDR3 nucleotides: TGCGCCAGCAGCTTACTAGCGGGAGACTTCTCCTACGAGCAGTACTTC.

This clonotype was counted many times. The rearrangement links TRBV19 to TRBJ1-2, with TRBD1 matching 7 bases. The CDR3 has 14 residues. Germline CDR1 and CDR2: LNHDA and SQIVND (reference sequence). The J segment lost 9 bases and the V segment lost 5 bases, leaving 12 bases of the junction unmatched. The CDR3 is CASSLGQTSSSYTF. The CDR3 region has the DNA TGTGCCAGTAGTCTGGGACAGACTTCTTCGAGCTACACCTTC.

In its sample, this clonotype was seen a few times. The J gene is TRBJ1-2, the V gene TRBV5-1; TRBD1 is a possible D gene (5 bases). The V end lost 4 bases, the J end lost 4 bases, and 8 bases lay between the germline ends. CDR3 length: 12 amino acids. Looked up from germline, CDR1 is SGHRS and CDR2 is YFSETQ. The chain's CDR3 is CASSETVYGYTF. The CDR3 DNA reads TGCGCCAGCAGCGAGACAGTCTATGGCTACACCTTC.

This rearrangement joins TRBV4-3 to TRBJ2-3; D remains unclear. V gave up 0 bases and J gave up 5 bases, with 6 bases separating them. The CDR3 loop spans 13 amino acids. The germline V gene has CDR1 LGHNA and CDR2 YSLEER. The CDR3 DNA follows: TGCGCCAGCAGCCAAGAAATTCTAGATACGCAGTATTTT. Encoded protein: CASSQEILDTQYF.

This clonotype came up a few times. In DNA, the CDR3 is TGCGCCAGCAGCCAAGATCCAGGGCGGGGTGAGCAGTACTTC. Translating it yields CASSQDPGRGEQYF. The chain joins TRBV4-3 to TRBJ2-7, with D tentatively TRBD2 (6 bases). Germline CDR1 reads LGHNA; CDR2 reads YSLEER. The CDR3 totals 14 residues. The germline V and J ends were trimmed by 0 bases and 7 bases, with 13 bases remaining between them.

This clonotype occurred many times. V gene TRBV2 combines with J gene TRBJ2-7, with 9 bases aligning to TRBD1. The trim removed 5 bases at V and 3 bases at J, leaving 8 bases unmatched. The CDR3 has 15 residues. Germline CDR1 SNHLY, CDR2 FYNNEI. The CDR3 protein is CASSSLGQGVYEQYF. In nucleotides, the CDR3 is TGTGCCAGCAGTTCCTTGGGACAGGGAGTCTACGAGCAGTACTTC.

This clonotype was observed a handful of times. The chain has TRBV6-1 and TRBJ2-2; D is uncertain. V was clipped by 2 bases and J by 4 bases, with 2 bases between them. CDR1 MNHNS and CDR2 SASEGT come from the germline V gene. This CDR3 is 12 amino acids long. CDR3 in DNA: TGTGCCAGCAGTGAATTCACCGGGGAGCTGTTTTTT. Protein product: CASSEFTGELFF.

On this clonotype: This may be a read error, as it is one base from a much larger clone. Without the conserved terminal phenylalanine or tryptophan, this CDR3 likely stems from a read error. V and J are TRBV20-1 and TRBJ1-2, with 7 bases that match TRBD1. The trim removed 5 bases at V and 4 bases at J, leaving 10 bases unmatched. Germline CDR1 is DFQATT and CDR2 is SNEGSKA (reference sequence). The CDR3 sequence is 14 residues long. CDR3 amino acids: CSAGNYRGSYGYTL. The CDR3 nucleotides read TGCAGTGCTGGAAATTACAGGGGTAGCTATGGCTACACCTTA.

This clonotype was recorded at least ten times. V and J are TRBV29-1 and TRBJ2-1, with TRBD2 matching over 9 bases. The ends lost 7 bases at V and 4 bases at J; junction bases unmatched: 5. CDR3 length: 13 residues. Germline V gene data show CDR1 as SQVTM and CDR2 as ANQGSEA. The CDR3 sequence: CSEATSGYNEQFF. The CDR3 DNA follows: TGCAGCGAGGCGACTAGCGGTTACAATGAGCAGTTCTTC.

V and J are TRBV18 and TRBJ2-5; D call uncertain. The ends were cut back, 6 bases at V and 5 bases at J, with 13 bases in the middle. CDR3 length: 13 residues. CDR1 is KGHSH and CDR2 is LQKENI in the germline V gene. CDR3 sequence reads: CASSFEDLETQYF. CDR3 DNA sequence: TGTGCCAGCTCTTTCGAGGATCTGGAGACCCAGTACTTC.

This clonotype was recorded at least ten times. This rearrangement joins TRBV29-1 to TRBJ2-1; 10 bases line up with TRBD2. After removal of 6 bases from V and 3 bases from J, the junction contained 8 bases not matched to a gene. CDR3 length: 15 amino acids. The germline V gene has CDR1 SQVTM and CDR2 ANQGSEA. The CDR3 loop reads CSVDTGTSVYNEQFF. Here the CDR3 DNA reads TGCAGCGTGGATACCGGGACTAGCGTCTACAATGAGCAGTTCTTC.

This clonotype was counted many times. This rearrangement joins TRBV4-1 to TRBJ2-1; D is undetermined. The V end was cut by 1 base, the J end by 9 bases, with 10 bases between. Germline V gene lookup returns CDR1 MGHRA and CDR2 YSYEKL. CDR3 size: 13 residues. CDR3 loop: CASSQGLLGEQFF. The CDR3 bases are TGCGCCAGCAGCCAAGGGCTCCTTGGTGAGCAGTTCTTC.

This clonotype was detected many times. The genes are TRBV9 and TRBJ2-2; TRBD1 matches 8 bases. Trimming at V came to 2 bases and at J to 4 bases, leaving 10 bases not matched to a gene. Germline CDR1 and CDR2: SGDLS and YYNGEE. The CDR3 consists of 17 residues. The CDR3 region has the DNA TGTGCCAGCAGCGTTGCAGGGACAGGAGAAATCACCGGGGAGCTGTTTTTT. Its protein is CASSVAGTGEITGELFF.

This clonotype was seen ten or more times. The rearrangement links TRBV28 to TRBJ2-1; 12 bases line up with TRBD2. V lost 6 bases and J lost 7; bases outside the gene matches: 10. This CDR3 comprises 16 residues. Germline V CDR1 and CDR2: MDHEN, SYDVKM. DNA for the CDR3: TGTGCCAGCAGCCTATTTCAGCTAGCGGGAGGGAATGAGCAGTTCTTC. It codes for CASSLFQLAGGNEQFF. Filled out from reference TRBV28 and TRBJ2-1, the complete variable domain reads DVKVTQSSRYLVKRTGEKVFLECVQDMDHENMFWYRQDPGLGLRLIYFSYDVKMKEKGDIPEGYSVSREKKERFSLILESASTNQTSMYLCASSLFQLAGGNEQFFGPGTRLTVL.

V usage is TRBV7-2 and J usage is TRBJ2-7, with 10 bases aligning to TRBD2. Germline trimming cut 3 bases from V and 4 bases from J; bases unmatched to any gene: 6. The germline V gene has CDR1 SGHTA and CDR2 FQGNSA. The CDR3 totals 15 residues. The CDR3, as DNA: TGTGCCAGCAGCTTTGGTAGCGGGGGGACTTACGAGCAGTACTTC. Translating it yields CASSFGSGGTYEQYF.

This clonotype was found a few times. V gene TRBV20-1 combines with J gene TRBJ2-1; 11 bases are a match to TRBD2. CDR1 DFQATT and CDR2 SNEGSKA come from the germline V gene (reference sequence). The CDR3 totals 17 residues. With 6 bases clipped from V and 3 bases from J, the junction kept 13 bases outside the gene matches. The DNA for the CDR3 is TGCAGTGCCGTGGGGACTAGCGGTTCCCCCATCTACAATGAGCAGTTCTTC. Amino acid sequence: CSAVGTSGSPIYNEQFF.